This is a list of T cell receptor beta chains from one sample in a study of T cells in narcolepsy. Here immunoSEQ multiplex PCR was the method, and the copy in TCRdb shows in-frame clones only, minus some. The table has about 20,000 clones, roughly four fifths seen once; the top ten hold over 1.5%. Input material: memory (CD45RA-) CD4+ T cells from blood. Receptors were obtained from a human donor in good health. Both conserved end residues are part of each CDR3. The D gene is left open where the match is weak. Rows may omit the clone size; those that give it use once, few, many or a size class.

j_call | d_call | clone_size | v_call | cdr3_aa | cdr3_nt
TRBJ2-7 | NA | once | TRBV19 | CARGEYEQYF | TGTGCCAGGGGGGAGTACGAGCAGTACTTC
TRBJ1-1 | NA | NA | TRBV7-2 | CASSLSTALNTEAFF | TGTGCCAGCAGCTTATCCACGGCCTTGAACACTGAAGCTTTCTTT
TRBJ2-5 | TRBD2 | NA | TRBV5-4 | CASSPPSGRQETQYF | TGTGCCAGCAGCCCGCCTAGCGGGAGGCAAGAGACCCAGTACTTC
TRBJ2-3 | TRBD1 | NA | TRBV7-2 | CASRPPGGLSTDTQYF | TGTGCCAGCAGGCCTCCAGGGGGCCTTAGCACAGATACGCAGTATTTT
TRBJ1-6 | NA | NA | TRBV7-3 | CASSSTGYNSPLHF | TGTGCCAGCAGCTCGACGGGGTATAATTCACCCCTCCACTTT
TRBJ1-3 | NA | NA | TRBV4-1 | CASGAGNTIYF | TGCGCCAGCGGCGCCGGAAACACCATATATTTT
TRBJ2-5 | TRBD1 | NA | TRBV11-1 | CASSLGQGAWETQYF | TGTGCCAGCAGCTTGGGACAGGGGGCGTGGGAGACCCAGTACTTC
TRBJ1-2 | NA | NA | TRBV4-1 | CASSPYGYTF | TGCGCCAGCAGCCCCTATGGCTACACCTTC
TRBJ2-5 | NA | NA | TRBV28 | CASSLVRVPGTQYF | TGTGCCAGCAGTTTAGTGAGGGTACCGGGGACCCAGTACTTC
TRBJ2-1 | TRBD2 | NA | TRBV6-4 | CATSSGRLGEQFF | TGTGCCACCTCCAGCGGGAGGTTGGGTGAGCAGTTCTTC
TRBJ1-1 | NA | once | TRBV20-1 | CSARDLGAFF | TGCAGTGCTAGAGACCTAGGAGCTTTCTTT
TRBJ2-5 | TRBD2 | NA | TRBV10-3 | CAIRETSGRDETQYF | TGTGCCATCAGGGAGACTAGCGGGAGGGATGAGACCCAGTACTTC
TRBJ1-6 | NA | NA | TRBV30 | CAWIRGRGGSYNSPLHF | TGTGCCTGGATAAGGGGGAGAGGAGGCTCCTATAATTCACCCCTCCACTTT
TRBJ2-7 | NA | NA | TRBV7-8 | CASSPSSSAQPRYEQYF | TGTGCCAGCAGCCCGTCCTCTAGTGCGCAGCCCCGCTACGAGCAGTACTTC
TRBJ2-7 | NA | NA | TRBV5-6 | CASSLEGPYEQYF | TGTGCCAGCAGCCTAGAGGGGCCCTACGAGCAGTACTTC
TRBJ2-4 | TRBD1 | once | TRBV7-2 | CASSFLPGQGPPSGYF | TGTGCCAGCAGCTTTCTTCCGGGACAGGGGCCGCCTAGTGGGTACTTC
TRBJ2-7 | TRBD2 | NA | TRBV9 | CASSVAGLESYEQYF | TGTGCCAGCAGCGTAGCTGGACTAGAAAGCTACGAGCAGTACTTC
TRBJ1-5 | NA | few | TRBV2 | CASSAKGTGNQPQHF | TGTGCCAGCAGCGCAAAGGGGACTGGTAATCAGCCCCAGCATTTT
TRBJ1-6 | NA | NA | TRBV6-5 | CASSYQGSNSPLHF | TGTGCCAGCAGTTACCAGGGATCAAATTCACCCCTCCACTTT
TRBJ1-4 | NA | NA | TRBV5-5 | CASSRGVPGMATNEKLFF | TGTGCCAGCAGCCGGGGGGTCCCGGGGATGGCAACTAATGAAAAACTGTTTTTT
TRBJ1-5 | NA | NA | TRBV4-2 | CASSHDSDYSNQPQHF | TGTGCCAGCAGCCATGACAGCGATTATAGCAATCAGCCCCAGCATTTT
TRBJ2-5 | NA | few | TRBV29-1 | CSLTEGWETQYF | TGCAGCCTCACGGAGGGATGGGAGACCCAGTACTTC
TRBJ2-1 | TRBD2 | NA | TRBV4-3 | CASSQATLAGGGHEQFF | TGCGCCAGCAGCCAGGCGACACTAGCGGGGGGCGGTCATGAGCAGTTCTTC
TRBJ2-7 | TRBD1 | NA | TRBV5-5 | CASSLGPGTAITYEQYF | TGTGCCAGCAGCTTGGGCCCTGGGACAGCGATAACCTACGAGCAGTACTTC
TRBJ1-5 | TRBD1 | NA | TRBV10-3 | CASGQANQPQHF | TGTGCCTCCGGACAGGCCAATCAGCCCCAGCATTTT
TRBJ2-2 | TRBD2 | once | TRBV30 | CACGGRVAGELFF | TGTGCCTGCGGGGGGAGGGTCGCCGGGGAGCTGTTTTTT
TRBJ2-7 | TRBD2 | NA | TRBV29-1 | CSVRLAGAYEQYF | TGCAGCGTTCGACTAGCGGGAGCCTACGAGCAGTACTTC
TRBJ2-5 | TRBD2 | NA | TRBV9 | CASSVGPGLAGGDQETQYF | TGTGCCAGCAGCGTAGGCCCGGGACTAGCGGGGGGGGACCAAGAGACCCAGTACTTC
TRBJ2-7 | TRBD2 | NA | TRBV28 | CASSSPSGGPTYEQYF | TGTGCCAGCAGTTCGCCTAGCGGGGGGCCTACCTACGAGCAGTACTTC
TRBJ2-2 | NA | NA | TRBV7-3 | CASSDTRKNTGELFF | TGTGCCAGCAGCGACACCCGGAAGAACACCGGGGAGCTGTTTTTT
TRBJ1-1 | NA | NA | TRBV6-6 | CASSPYVKNTEAFF | TGTGCCAGCAGTCCCTACGTCAAGAACACTGAAGCTTTCTTT
TRBJ1-2 | NA | NA | TRBV6-5 | CATSLINTIGGYTF | TGTGCCACTTCCTTAATAAACACCATAGGTGGCTACACCTTC
TRBJ2-2 | NA | large | TRBV4-3 | CASSQVSGYTGELFF | TGCGCCAGCAGCCAAGTGTCAGGGTACACCGGGGAGCTGTTTTTT
TRBJ2-7 | NA | NA | TRBV7-9 | CASSLDGGSYEQYF | TGTGCCAGCAGCTTAGACGGGGGTTCCTACGAGCAGTACTTC
TRBJ1-6 | NA | once | TRBV4-3 | CASSQDTGYNSPLHF | TGCGCCAGCAGCCAAGATACAGGGTATAATTCACCCCTCCACTTT
TRBJ1-2 | NA | few | TRBV10-3 | CAISVEGGYTF | TGTGCCATCAGTGTGGAGGGTGGCTACACCTTC
TRBJ2-2 | NA | NA | TRBV5-5 | CASSFNTGELFF | TGTGCCAGCAGCTTTAACACCGGGGAGCTGTTTTTT
TRBJ2-1 | TRBD1 | NA | TRBV5-6 | CASSLSGTGVYNEQFF | TGTGCCAGCAGCCTGTCCGGGACAGGGGTTTACAATGAGCAGTTCTTC
TRBJ1-6 | NA | NA | TRBV28 | CASKVGYNSPLHF | TGTGCCAGCAAGGTGGGGTATAATTCACCCCTCCACTTT
TRBJ2-1 | NA | NA | TRBV6-6 | CASSYPDSYNEQFF | TGTGCCAGCAGTTACCCCGACAGCTACAATGAGCAGTTCTTC
TRBJ2-6 | TRBD1 | NA | TRBV7-9 | CASSDRAPGANVLTF | TGTGCCAGCAGCGACAGGGCTCCTGGGGCCAACGTCCTGACTTTC
TRBJ2-6 | NA | NA | TRBV9 | CASSAWRSGANVLTF | TGTGCCAGCAGCGCCTGGCGCTCTGGGGCCAACGTCCTGACTTTC
TRBJ2-7 | TRBD2 | NA | TRBV4-2 | CASSQWSGGVYEQYF | TGTGCCAGCAGCCAATGGAGCGGGGGGGTCTACGAGCAGTACTTC
TRBJ2-3 | NA | once | TRBV5-1 | CASMQGGGVGDTQYF | TGCGCCAGCATGCAGGGGGGGGGAGTTGGGGATACGCAGTATTTT
TRBJ2-5 | NA | once | TRBV5-4 | CANSGIGQETQYF | TGTGCCAACAGCGGCATCGGCCAAGAGACCCAGTACTTC
TRBJ1-5 | NA | few | TRBV28 | CASSPPLGDNQPQHF | TGTGCCAGCAGTCCTCCCTTGGGTGACAATCAGCCCCAGCATTTT
TRBJ1-2 | TRBD1 | NA | TRBV7-9 | CASSRGQELYGYTF | TGTGCCAGCAGCCGTGGACAGGAACTATATGGCTACACCTTC
TRBJ2-7 | NA | few | TRBV4-1 | CASSPSGTRSYEQYF | TGCGCCAGCAGCCCGAGCGGGACACGCTCCTACGAGCAGTACTTC
TRBJ1-2 | TRBD1 | once | TRBV2 | CASTPFRTGGSGYTF | TGTGCCAGCACCCCTTTCAGAACAGGGGGCAGTGGCTACACCTTC
TRBJ1-2 | TRBD1 | NA | TRBV28 | CASSYTGGSYGYTF | TGTGCCAGCAGTTATACAGGGGGGTCCTATGGCTACACCTTC
TRBJ2-2 | TRBD2 | few | TRBV5-6 | CASSSIGLAAGELFF | TGTGCCAGCAGCTCCATCGGACTAGCTGCCGGGGAGCTGTTTTTT
TRBJ2-1 | TRBD2 | NA | TRBV2 | CASSEYLAGVPYNEQFF | TGTGCCAGCAGTGAGTATTTAGCGGGAGTCCCCTACAATGAGCAGTTCTTC
TRBJ1-5 | NA | NA | TRBV7-2 | CASTEGGNQPQHF | TGTGCCAGCACGGAGGGGGGCAATCAGCCCCAGCATTTT
TRBJ2-6 | NA | few | TRBV19 | CASSRNTGPGANVLTF | TGTGCCAGTAGTAGGAATACAGGGCCCGGGGCCAACGTCCTGACTTTC
TRBJ2-4 | NA | NA | TRBV5-6 | CASSSTGPIQYF | TGTGCCAGCAGTTCCACAGGGCCCATTCAGTACTTC